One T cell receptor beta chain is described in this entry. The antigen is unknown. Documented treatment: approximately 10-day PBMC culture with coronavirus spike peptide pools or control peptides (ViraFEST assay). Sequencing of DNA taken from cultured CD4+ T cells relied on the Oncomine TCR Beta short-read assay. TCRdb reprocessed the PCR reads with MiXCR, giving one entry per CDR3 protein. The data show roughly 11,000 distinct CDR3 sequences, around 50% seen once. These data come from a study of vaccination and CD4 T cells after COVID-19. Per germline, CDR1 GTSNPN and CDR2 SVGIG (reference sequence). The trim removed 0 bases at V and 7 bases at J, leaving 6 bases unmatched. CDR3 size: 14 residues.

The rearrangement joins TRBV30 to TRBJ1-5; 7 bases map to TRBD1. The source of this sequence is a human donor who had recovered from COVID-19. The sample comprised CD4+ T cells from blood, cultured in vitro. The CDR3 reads CAWSVTGAAQPQHF. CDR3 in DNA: TGTGCCTGGAGTGTAACAGGGGCCGCCCAGCCCCAGCATTTT.